These T cell receptor beta chains were read from a single sample in a study of control samples from healthy donors and cancer patients. Some clones are missing from TCRdb's copy, which holds only in-frame ones; the method was immunoSEQ multiplex PCR. The data hold around 200,000 clones, with just under 95% observed a single time. The sequenced material came from blood. Receptors were obtained from a man aged 50-60 years in good health. The CDR3 runs from the conserved cysteine through the conserved F or W. The order of the fields is CDR3 DNA, CDR3 protein, CDR3 length, V gene, J gene, D gene, clone size. A D gene is named only where the DNA matches it firmly. Clone size, where shown, is once, few, many, or a class for clones that have expanded.

DNA: TGTGCCAGCAGCCGAGGGGGGTTCCGAGAAAAACTGTTTTTT
CDR3: CASSRGGFREKLFF
length: 14
V: TRBV7-8
J: TRBJ1-4
D: NA
size: NA

DNA: TGTGCCAGCAGCTCGGGGATCACCGGGGAGCTGTTTTTT
CDR3: CASSSGITGELFF
length: 13
V: TRBV7-3
J: TRBJ2-2
D: NA
size: NA

DNA: TGTGCCAGCAGTCCGAACAGGGGGGCTAACTATGGCTACACCTTC
CDR3: CASSPNRGANYGYTF
length: 15
V: TRBV6-4
J: TRBJ1-2
D: TRBD1
size: NA

DNA: TGTGCCAGCAGCCGTGGGGGGAATGAGCAGTTCTTC
CDR3: CASSRGGNEQFF
length: 12
V: TRBV7-3
J: TRBJ2-1
D: NA
size: NA

DNA: TGTGCCGCCAGTGACCCGGGACAGGGGGAGAACGAGCAGTACTTC
CDR3: CAASDPGQGENEQYF
length: 15
V: TRBV24-1
J: TRBJ2-7
D: TRBD1
size: NA

DNA: TGTGCCAGCAGTGAATTGTATAGCAATCAGCCCCAGCATTTT
CDR3: CASSELYSNQPQHF
length: 14
V: TRBV2
J: TRBJ1-5
D: NA
size: NA

DNA: TGTGCCAGCTCACCTATACCCGCACAGGGGGCGGCCACTGGCTACACCTTC
CDR3: CASSPIPAQGAATGYTF
length: 17
V: TRBV18
J: TRBJ1-2
D: TRBD1
size: NA

DNA: TGTGCCAGCACAGTAGAACAGGGGTATAATCAGCCCCAGCATTTT
CDR3: CASTVEQGYNQPQHF
length: 15
V: TRBV6-5
J: TRBJ1-5
D: TRBD1
size: NA

DNA: TGCGCCAGCAGCTTGATCGCACAGGACCCTGGTGAGGTGACCCAGTACTTC
CDR3: CASSLIAQDPGEVTQYF
length: 17
V: TRBV5-1
J: TRBJ2-5
D: NA
size: NA

DNA: TGTGCCAGCAGAGGACTAGCGGGGGGGAGGAAGGATACGCAGTATTTT
CDR3: CASRGLAGGRKDTQYF
length: 16
V: TRBV2
J: TRBJ2-3
D: TRBD2
size: NA

DNA: TGCGCCAGCAGCTTGGACAGGGCTTACGAAAAACTGTTTTTT
CDR3: CASSLDRAYEKLFF
length: 14
V: TRBV5-1
J: TRBJ1-4
D: NA
size: once

DNA: TGTGCCAGCAGTGAAAGGACCGGTGAAGCTTTCTTT
CDR3: CASSERTGEAFF
length: 12
V: TRBV6-1
J: TRBJ1-1
D: NA
size: NA

DNA: TGTGCCAGCAGCCAAACCCGGGACCATGGCTACACCTTC
CDR3: CASSQTRDHGYTF
length: 13
V: TRBV28
J: TRBJ1-2
D: NA
size: NA

DNA: TGTGCCAGCAGCTCCAACAGCAATCAGCCCCAGCATTTT
CDR3: CASSSNSNQPQHF
length: 13
V: TRBV7-2
J: TRBJ1-5
D: NA
size: NA

DNA: TGTGCCAGCAGCCTCCCCCCGGATGGTGGCTACACCTTC
CDR3: CASSLPPDGGYTF
length: 13
V: TRBV9
J: TRBJ1-2
D: NA
size: NA

DNA: TGCGCCAGCAGCTTTTTTCTGGGGAACACTGAAGCTTTCTTT
CDR3: CASSFFLGNTEAFF
length: 14
V: TRBV5-1
J: TRBJ1-1
D: NA
size: NA